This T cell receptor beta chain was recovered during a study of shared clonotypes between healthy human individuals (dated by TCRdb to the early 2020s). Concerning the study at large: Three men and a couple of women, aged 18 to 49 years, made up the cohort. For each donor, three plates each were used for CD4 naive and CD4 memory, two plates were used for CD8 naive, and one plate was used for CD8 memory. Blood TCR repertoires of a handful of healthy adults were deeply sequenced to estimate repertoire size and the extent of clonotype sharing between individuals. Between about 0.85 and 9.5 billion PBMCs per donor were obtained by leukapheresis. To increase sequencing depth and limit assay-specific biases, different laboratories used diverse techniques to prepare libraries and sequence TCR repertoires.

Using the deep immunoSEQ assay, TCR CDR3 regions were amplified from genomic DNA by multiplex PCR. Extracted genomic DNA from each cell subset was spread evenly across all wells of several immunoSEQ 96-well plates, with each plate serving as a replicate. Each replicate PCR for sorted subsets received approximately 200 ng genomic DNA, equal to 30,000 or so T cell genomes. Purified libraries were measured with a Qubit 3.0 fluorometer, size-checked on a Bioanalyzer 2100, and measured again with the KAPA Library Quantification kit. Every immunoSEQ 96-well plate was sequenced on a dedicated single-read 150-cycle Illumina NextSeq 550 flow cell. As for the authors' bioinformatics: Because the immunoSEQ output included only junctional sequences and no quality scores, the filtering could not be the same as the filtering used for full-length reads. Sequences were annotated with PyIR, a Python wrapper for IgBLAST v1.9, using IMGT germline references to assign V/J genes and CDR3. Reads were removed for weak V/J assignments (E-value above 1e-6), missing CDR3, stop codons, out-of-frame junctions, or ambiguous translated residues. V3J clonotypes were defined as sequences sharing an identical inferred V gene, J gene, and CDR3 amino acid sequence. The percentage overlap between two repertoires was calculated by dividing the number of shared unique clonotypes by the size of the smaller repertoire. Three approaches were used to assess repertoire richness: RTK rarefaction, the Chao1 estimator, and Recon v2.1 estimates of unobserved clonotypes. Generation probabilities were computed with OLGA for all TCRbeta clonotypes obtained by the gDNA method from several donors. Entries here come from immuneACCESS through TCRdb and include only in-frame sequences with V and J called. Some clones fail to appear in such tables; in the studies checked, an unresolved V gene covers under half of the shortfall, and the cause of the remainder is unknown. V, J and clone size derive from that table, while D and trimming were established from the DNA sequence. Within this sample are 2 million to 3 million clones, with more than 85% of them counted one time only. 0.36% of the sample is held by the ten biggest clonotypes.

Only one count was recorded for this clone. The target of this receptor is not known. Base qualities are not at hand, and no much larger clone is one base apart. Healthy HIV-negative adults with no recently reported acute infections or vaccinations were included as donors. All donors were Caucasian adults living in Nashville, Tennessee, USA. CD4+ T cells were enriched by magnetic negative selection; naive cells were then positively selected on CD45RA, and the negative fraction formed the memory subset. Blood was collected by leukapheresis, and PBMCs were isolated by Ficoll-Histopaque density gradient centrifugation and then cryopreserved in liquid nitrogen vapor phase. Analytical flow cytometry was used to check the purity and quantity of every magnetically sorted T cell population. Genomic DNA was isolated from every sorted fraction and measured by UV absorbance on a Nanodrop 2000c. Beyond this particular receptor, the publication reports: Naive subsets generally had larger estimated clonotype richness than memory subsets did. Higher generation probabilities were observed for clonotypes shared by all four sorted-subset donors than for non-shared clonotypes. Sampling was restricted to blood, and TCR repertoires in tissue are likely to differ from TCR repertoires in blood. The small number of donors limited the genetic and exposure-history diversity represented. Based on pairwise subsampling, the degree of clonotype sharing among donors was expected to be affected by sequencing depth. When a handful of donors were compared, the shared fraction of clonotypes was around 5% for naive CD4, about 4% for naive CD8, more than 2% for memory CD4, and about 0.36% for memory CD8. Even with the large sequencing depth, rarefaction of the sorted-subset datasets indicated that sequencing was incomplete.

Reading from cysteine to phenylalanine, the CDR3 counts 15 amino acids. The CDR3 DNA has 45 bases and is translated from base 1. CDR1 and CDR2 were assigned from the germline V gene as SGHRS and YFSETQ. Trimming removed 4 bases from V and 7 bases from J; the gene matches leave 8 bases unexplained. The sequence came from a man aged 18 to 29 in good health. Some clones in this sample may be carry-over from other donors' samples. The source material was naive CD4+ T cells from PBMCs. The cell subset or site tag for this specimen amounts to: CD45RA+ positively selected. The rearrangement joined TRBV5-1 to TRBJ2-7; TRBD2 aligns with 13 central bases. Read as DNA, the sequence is TGCGCCAGCAGCGATACTAGCGGGAGGGCCGGTGAGCAGTACTTC. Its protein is CASSDTSGRAGEQYF.